This T cell receptor beta chain was captured in a study of beta chain features in type 1 diabetes. Study-level results: Researchers reported that naive, central memory and Treg TCRB repertoires appeared more similar in patients than in healthy donors. Significant though moderate, a shortening of TCRB CDR3s appeared in all four CD4+ subsets of Type 1 diabetes patients. PCR might preferentially amplify shorter templates, equally in patients and controls.

What was sequenced were expressed TCRB transcripts, since all of the isolated RNA had been reverse transcribed. Data came from immunoSEQ multiplex PCR; TCRdb stores just in-frame clones and leaves some out. The sample has nearly 700,000 clones; around an eighth are singletons. Trimming took 2 bases from V and 4 from J, leaving 8 bases between them. This CDR3 contains 13 residues. The V gene's germline CDR1 is SGHTA and CDR2 FQGNSA. This clone was seen only a few times. Its antigen is undetermined. V gene TRBV7-2 combines with J gene TRBJ1-1; D call uncertain. Sequencing was carried out using naive CD4+ T cells from blood. This clonotype was sampled from a man younger than 35 with type 1 diabetes. The CDR3 loop reads CASSLLPGTEAFF. The CDR3 region has the DNA TGTGCCAGCAGCTTATTGCCGGGCACTGAAGCTTTCTTT.